Presented here are 29 T cell receptor beta chains from one specimen sequenced in a study of blood T cell repertoires in COVID-19. Profiling relied on immunoSEQ multiplex PCR, and the TCRdb table lists in-frame clones only, not all of them. The sample has 300,000 to 450,000 clones, approximately 89% seen once; the top ten hold 3% to 4.5%. Sequenced: peripheral blood. The receptors come from a woman in her sixties or seventies with COVID-19, enrolled during active disease.

This clone was picked up one time. This rearrangement joins TRBV29-1 to TRBJ2-3; TRBD2 aligns across 12 bases. CDR3 length equals 13 residues. With 4 bases clipped from V and 6 bases from J, the junction kept 2 bases outside the gene matches. The germline V gene has CDR1 SQVTM and CDR2 ANQGSEA. The CDR3 is CSVASGGVDTQYF. DNA for the CDR3: TGCAGCGTTGCTAGCGGGGGGGTGGATACGCAGTATTTT.

V usage is TRBV5-1 and J usage is TRBJ2-1; 7 positions agree with TRBD1. CDR1 is SGHRS, CDR2 YFSETQ, per germline. This CDR3 contains 14 residues. The V segment lost 7 bases and the J segment 0 bases; nucleotides outside the gene matches: 4. The DNA for the CDR3 is TGCGCCAGCGGGGGACAGAACTCCTACAATGAGCAGTTCTTC. Translation: CASGGQNSYNEQFF.

The chain carries TRBV27 and TRBJ2-7; 7 bases agree with TRBD1. Germline CDR1 MNHEY, CDR2 SMNVEV (reference sequence). The J segment lost 2 bases and the V segment lost 5 bases, leaving 6 bases of the junction unmatched. The CDR3 extends over 14 amino acids. The CDR3 spells CASSRRTGPYEQYF. The CDR3 DNA reads as TGTGCCAGCAGTAGAAGGACAGGACCCTACGAGCAGTACTTC.

The chain joins TRBV5-1 to TRBJ1-1; no clear D gene. This CDR3 has 13 residues. Germline V gives CDR1 SGHRS, CDR2 YFSETQ. V shed 5 bases and J shed 1 base, with 9 bases lying between them. The CDR3, as DNA: TGCGCCAGCAGGACGACACAGAACACTGAAGCTTTCTTT. Its translation: CASRTTQNTEAFF.

V gene TRBV6-6 combines with J gene TRBJ2-7; D unclear. Germline V CDR1 and CDR2: MNHNY, SVGAGI (reference sequence). Trimming shortened V by 3 bases and J by 0 bases, and 9 bases separated the two germline ends. This CDR3 region has 14 residues. The CDR3 protein is CASSYSLGSYEQYF. The CDR3 DNA reads as TGTGCCAGCAGTTATTCCCTCGGCTCCTACGAGCAGTACTTC.

The rearrangement uses TRBV18 and TRBJ1-2; TRBD1 matches at 7 bases. Germline loops: CDR1 KGHSH, CDR2 LQKENI. V lost 4 bases, J lost 7 bases, and 6 bases stayed unmatched. This CDR3 has 13 residues. The CDR3 loop reads CASSQDRLRGYTF. The CDR3 DNA reads TGTGCCAGCTCACAGGACAGGTTGCGTGGCTACACCTTC.

The chain joins TRBV5-1 to TRBJ2-2, with D possibly TRBD1 on 5 matching bases. The CDR3 is 14 amino acids. V shed 7 bases and J shed 0 bases, with 10 bases lying between them. Germline CDR1 SGHRS, CDR2 YFSETQ. CDR3 protein: CASSTGTNTGELFF. The CDR3 DNA reads TGCGCCAGCTCAACAGGAACGAACACCGGGGAGCTGTTTTTT.

The chain employs TRBV18 and TRBJ1-5, with a weak D call TRBD1 (6 bases). Germline lookup yields CDR1 KGHSH and CDR2 LQKENI. The CDR3 is 16 amino acids. The germline V and J ends were trimmed by 4 bases and 1 base, with 14 bases remaining between them. CDR3 amino acids: CASSREITGSNQPQHF. In DNA form, the CDR3 reads TGTGCCAGCTCACGGGAAATTACAGGGAGCAATCAGCCCCAGCATTTT.

V gene TRBV9 combines with J gene TRBJ1-1, with a possible D match to TRBD1 (6 bases). There are 14 residues in the CDR3. V was pared by 4 bases and J by 1 base, with 11 bases between. In germline, CDR1 is SGDLS, CDR2 YYNGEE. CDR3 sequence reads: CASSTRQENTEAFF. Here the CDR3 DNA reads TGTGCCAGCAGCACAAGACAGGAGAACACTGAAGCTTTCTTT.

This clone was observed a few times. The chain combines TRBV21-1 with TRBJ1-4; whether TRBD1, the table's D call, matches the DNA was not checked. TRBV21-1 is recorded as a pseudogene. The CDR3 length is 18 residues. Written as DNA, the CDR3 is TGTGCCAGCAGCAGGAACAGCACACCGAACGCAACTAATGAAAAACTGTTTTTT. Translated: CASSRNSTPNATNEKLFF.

The chain has TRBV29-1 and TRBJ2-2; 10 bases agree with TRBD1. CDR3 size: 14 residues. Germline V gene sequence: CDR1 SQVTM, CDR2 ANQGSEA. Losses at the gene ends were 7 bases for V and 5 bases for J; bases not matched to a gene: 7. CDR3 sequence: CSARQGAGTGELFF. The CDR3, as DNA: TGCAGCGCGAGACAGGGGGCTGGGACCGGGGAGCTGTTTTTT.

V usage is TRBV11-2 and J usage is TRBJ1-5; possible D gene TRBD1, 5 bases. V lost 4 bases to trimming and J lost 0 bases, with 10 bases between them. The CDR3 is 15 residues long. Germline values: CDR1 SGHAT, CDR2 FQNNGV. This CDR3 is CASSSQGNSNQPQHF. CDR3 in DNA: TGTGCCAGCAGCTCCCAGGGTAATAGCAATCAGCCCCAGCATTTT.

This sequence joins TRBV11-2 and TRBJ2-5; 7 bases fit TRBD1. Germline loops: CDR1 SGHAT, CDR2 FQNNGV. The CDR3 is made up of 16 amino acids. The J segment lost 2 bases and the V segment lost 1 base, leaving 7 bases of the junction unmatched. CDR3 sequence (DNA): TGTGCCAGCAGCTTAGCGGCAGGGGGTCGACAAGAGACCCAGTACTTC. Amino acids: CASSLAAGGRQETQYF.

This clone was detected once. The chain employs TRBV5-1 and TRBJ2-7; TRBD2 agrees at 7 bases. The germline CDR1 and CDR2 sequences are SGHRS and YFSETQ. J was trimmed by 4 bases and V by 1 base; bases with no gene match: 11. The CDR3 spans 16 residues. The chain's CDR3 is CASSLTTVGLEYEQYF. CDR3 nucleotide sequence: TGCGCCAGCAGCTTGACGACGGTAGGACTAGAGTACGAGCAGTACTTC.

The chain carries TRBV5-4 and TRBJ2-7, with TRBD1 matching over 10 bases. Trimming at V came to 2 bases and at J to 4 bases, leaving 6 bases not matched to a gene. CDR3 length: 15 residues. Germline lookup yields CDR1 SGHNT and CDR2 YYREEE (reference sequence). The chain's CDR3 is CASSFRDRGIYEQYF. CDR3 DNA sequence: TGTGCCAGCAGCTTCAGGGACAGGGGAATTTACGAGCAGTACTTC.

V usage is TRBV21-1 and J usage is TRBJ2-7; the table's D call, TRBD2, was not checked against the DNA. TRBV21-1 is an annotated pseudogene. The CDR3 totals 13 residues. DNA for the CDR3: TGTGCCAGCAGCCCGCAGAGGGTCGACGAGCAGTACTTC. Translation gives CASSPQRVDEQYF.

This chain uses TRBV5-1 with TRBJ2-2, with a tentative D call TRBD2 (7 bases). This CDR3 spans 18 amino acids. The germline V gene encodes CDR1 SGHRS and CDR2 YFSETQ. V was trimmed by 4 bases and J by 8 bases, leaving 27 bases between them. CDR3 in DNA: TGCGCCAGCAGCCCCGGAGTATTGGCGGGGGCCTCCGGGGGGGAGCTGTTTTTT. Translating it yields CASSPGVLAGASGGELFF. The entire variable domain, with the rest obtained from reference TRBV5-1 and TRBJ2-2, is as follows: KAGVTQTPRYLIKTRGQQVTLSCSPISGHRSVSWYQQTPGQGLQFLFEYFSETQRNKGNFPGRFSGRQFSNSRSEMNVSTLELGDSALYLCASSPGVLAGASGGELFFGEGSRLTVL.

The rearrangement joins TRBV12-3 or TRBV12-4 to TRBJ1-3; a weak D match, TRBD1 (5 bases). There are 12 residues in the CDR3. The ends were cut back, 6 bases at V and 2 bases at J, with 5 bases in the middle. The CDR3 DNA sequence: TGTGCCAGCAGGGGGCCTGGAAACACCATATATTTT. Residues: CASRGPGNTIYF.

The chain couples TRBV7-3 to TRBJ2-5, with D perhaps TRBD1 (6 bases). CDR3 size: 13 residues. The ends were cut back, 5 bases at V and 4 bases at J, with 11 bases in the middle. Germline V CDR1 and CDR2: SGHTA, FQGTGA. The CDR3 sequence is CASSPMGAETQYF. CDR3 in DNA: TGTGCCAGCAGCCCGATGGGGGCAGAGACCCAGTACTTC.

The chain combines TRBV5-1 with TRBJ1-1; 9 nucleotides match TRBD1. Trimming at V came to 0 bases and at J to 4 bases, leaving 7 bases not matched to a gene. Germline V CDR1 and CDR2: SGHRS, YFSETQ. The CDR3 length is 16 residues. The CDR3 is CASSLAYRGRATEAFF. The DNA of the CDR3 is TGCGCCAGCAGCTTGGCGTACAGGGGGCGGGCCACTGAAGCTTTCTTT.

V usage is TRBV9 and J usage is TRBJ1-3; 7 bases line up with TRBD1. The CDR3 covers 15 residues. Per germline, CDR1 SGDLS and CDR2 YYNGEE. The V and J ends lost 6 bases and 0 bases, in that order; junction bases with no gene match: 6. The CDR3 DNA is TGTGCCAGCACACAGGGGCCCTCCTCTGGAAACACCATATATTTT. Protein: CASTQGPSSGNTIYF.

This chain joins TRBV5-1 and TRBJ2-1, with 11 bases that match TRBD2. Germline V gives CDR1 SGHRS, CDR2 YFSETQ. The CDR3 length is 14 residues. Germline trimming cut 4 bases from V and 6 bases from J; bases unmatched to any gene: 3. This CDR3 reads CASSLSGGANEQFF. CDR3 sequence (DNA): TGCGCCAGCAGCCTTAGCGGGGGGGCCAATGAGCAGTTCTTC.

This chain uses TRBV9 with TRBJ1-6, with D maybe TRBD1 (6 bases). V gave up 3 bases and J gave up 7 bases, with 14 bases separating them. The germline gives CDR1 SGDLS, CDR2 YYNGEE. The CDR3 totals 15 residues. CDR3 sequence reads: CASSAARGANSPLHF. The CDR3 DNA reads as TGTGCCAGCAGCGCGGCCAGGGGAGCGAATTCACCCCTCCACTTT.

The rearrangement uses TRBV11-2 and TRBJ2-7; D is possibly TRBD1 (6 bases). The germline gives CDR1 SGHAT, CDR2 FQNNGV. The CDR3 spans 12 residues. V was shortened by 6 bases and J by 7 bases, with 13 bases between the two germline ends. CDR3 loop: CASSPGTLEQYF. The CDR3 coding sequence is TGTGCCAGCAGTCCCGGGACATTAGAGCAGTACTTC.

The chain combines TRBV6-5 with TRBJ1-2; 7 bases line up with TRBD1. The CDR3 runs to 13 residues. After removal of 7 bases from V and 4 bases from J, the junction contained 6 bases not matched to a gene. Germline V gives CDR1 MNHEY, CDR2 SVGAGI. CDR3 nucleotide sequence: TGTGCCAGCATGACAGGGAGCGGCTATGGCTACACCTTC. This translates into CASMTGSGYGYTF.

The chain combines TRBV7-8 with TRBJ1-1; tentatively, D is TRBD1 (5 bases). V was pared by 5 bases and J by 0 bases, with 19 bases between. CDR3 length: 17 amino acids. Germline-derived CDR1 and CDR2 are SGHVS and FQNEAQ. CDR3 sequence reads: CASSKDLGTAVNTEAFF. DNA of the CDR3: TGTGCCAGCAGCAAGGATCTAGGGACTGCTGTGAACACTGAAGCTTTCTTT. Filled out from reference TRBV7-8 and TRBJ1-1, the complete variable domain reads GAGVSQSPRYKVAKRGQDVALRCDPISGHVSLFWYQQALGQGPEFLTYFQNEAQLDKSGLPSDRFFAERPEGSVSTLKIQRTQQEDSAVYLCASSKDLGTAVNTEAFFGQGTRLTVV.

This chain uses TRBV5-1 with TRBJ2-7; 11 bases are shared with TRBD2. CDR1 SGHRS and CDR2 YFSETQ come from the germline V gene. V lost 4 bases and J lost 6; bases outside the gene matches: 9. CDR3 length equals 15 residues. The CDR3: CASSGIAGGPGEQYF. As DNA, the CDR3 is TGCGCCAGCAGCGGGATAGCGGGGGGGCCTGGCGAGCAGTACTTC. The full variable domain, rest sourced from reference TRBV5-1 and TRBJ2-7, is KAGVTQTPRYLIKTRGQQVTLSCSPISGHRSVSWYQQTPGQGLQFLFEYFSETQRNKGNFPGRFSGRQFSNSRSEMNVSTLELGDSALYLCASSGIAGGPGEQYFGPGTRLTVT.

The chain links TRBV6-4 to TRBJ1-1, with D perhaps matching TRBD1 (5 bases). The CDR3 is made up of 15 amino acids. CDR1 and CDR2 from the germline V gene are MRHNA and SNTAGT. The V gene lost 0 bases and the J gene lost 5 bases, with 13 bases spanning the gap. In DNA form, the CDR3 reads TGTGCCAGCAGTGACTCTCGGGGGGGTCGGACTGAAGCTTTCTTT. Protein sequence: CASSDSRGGRTEAFF.

This rearrangement joins TRBV7-3 to TRBJ2-2; D may be TRBD1 (5 bases). CDR3 length: 16 amino acids. Germline CDR1 is SGHTA and CDR2 is FQGTGA. The V and J ends lost 5 bases and 5 bases respectively, with 18 bases between them. In nucleotides, the CDR3 is TGTGCCAGCAGCCTTAACAGGTCACCTACTACCGGGGAGCTGTTTTTT. It yields the protein CASSLNRSPTTGELFF.